This T cell receptor beta chain derives from a study of T cells in Graves' hyperthyroidism and ophthalmopathy. Turning to the study itself: Peripheral blood was obtained at initial diagnosis, preceding any treatment.

Using RNA transcripts as the source, TCR beta CDR3 regions were amplified. The TCR CDR3 was amplified in a first-round RT-PCR using the HTBI primer set. TCRdb analysed the multiplex PCR reads with MiXCR anew, one entry per CDR3 protein. The sample yields about 640,000 distinct CDR3 sequences, less than 25% seen once. The CDR3 totals 16 residues. The V gene's germline CDR1 is LNHDA and CDR2 SQIVND (reference sequence). Unmatched junction bases numbered 7, after V lost 0 bases and J lost 6 bases. The diagnoses drew upon clinical symptoms, serum thyroxine and TRAb, thyroid ultrasound and orbital computed tomography.

The receptor was isolated from a man aged 25-40 years with Graves' ophthalmopathy. The specimen sequenced was blood. J is TRBJ1-5 and V is TRBV19, with 8 nucleotides matching TRBD1. CDR3 nucleotide sequence: TGTGCCAGTAGTATAGAAGGCAGGGGGCAGATTCAGCCCCAGCATTTT. It specifies CASSIEGRGQIQPQHF. The full variable domain, completed using reference TRBV19 and TRBJ1-5, is DGGITQSPKYLFRKEGQNVTLSCEQNLNHDAMYWYRQDPGQGLRLIYYSQIVNDFQKGDIAEGYSVSREKKESFPLTVTSAQKNPTAFYLCASSIEGRGQIQPQHFGDGTRLSIL.